This T cell receptor (beta chain) emerged from a study of cytomegalovirus exposure and HLA in healthy donors. Overall study: T cells numbering some 170 million yielded some 100 million unique TCR beta sequences in an earlier analysis.

Study findings and constraints: Sequencing depth roughly uniform across donors was assumed in presence/absence analyses.

PCR was performed using 60 Vbeta and 13 Jbeta primers. Libraries were prepared by immunoSEQ multiplex PCR; TCRdb keeps only in-frame clonotypes and omits some of them. The data hold 60,000 to 85,000 clones, with 74% observed a single time. Concerning this clone itself: No antigen is known for it.

Per germline, CDR1 SGHRS and CDR2 YFSETQ. V gave up 0 bases and J gave up 5 bases; unmatched junction bases: 4. The CDR3 is made up of 15 amino acids. This chain links TRBV5-1 with TRBJ1-4, with TRBD1 identical over 7 bases. The source material was PBMCs. The clonotype originates from a human donor in good health. For the CDR3, the DNA is TGCGCCAGCAGCTTGGCCGGGACAGACAATGAAAAACTGTTTTTT. It codes for CASSLAGTDNEKLFF.